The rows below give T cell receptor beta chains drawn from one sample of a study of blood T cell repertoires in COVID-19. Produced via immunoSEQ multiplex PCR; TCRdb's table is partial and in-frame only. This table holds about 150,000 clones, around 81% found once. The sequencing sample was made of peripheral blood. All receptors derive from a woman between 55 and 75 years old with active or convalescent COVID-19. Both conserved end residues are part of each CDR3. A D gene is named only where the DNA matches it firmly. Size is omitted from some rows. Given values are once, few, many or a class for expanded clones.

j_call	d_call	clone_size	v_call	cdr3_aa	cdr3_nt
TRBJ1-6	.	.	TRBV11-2	CASSLFAETANSPLHF	TGTGCCAGCAGCTTATTCGCCGAGACAGCTAATTCACCCCTCCACTTT
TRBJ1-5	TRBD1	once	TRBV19	CASRTGSNQPQHF	TGTGCCAGTAGGACAGGGAGCAATCAGCCCCAGCATTTT
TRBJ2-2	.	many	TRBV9	CASSVSDSRTGELFF	TGTGCCAGCAGCGTTTCGGACAGTCGCACCGGGGAGCTGTTTTTT
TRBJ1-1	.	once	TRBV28	CASSQGGVAFF	TGTGCCAGCAGCCAGGGTGGTGTAGCTTTCTTT
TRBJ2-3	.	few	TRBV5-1	CASSLVPLAFDTQYF	TGCGCCAGCAGCTTGGTCCCCCTAGCGTTCGATACGCAGTATTTT
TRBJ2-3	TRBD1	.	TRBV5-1	CASSLLGTGGTDTQYF	TGCGCCAGCAGCCTTCTTGGGACAGGCGGGACAGATACGCAGTATTTT
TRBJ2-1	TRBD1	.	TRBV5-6	CASSLGGQIYNEQFF	TGTGCCAGCAGCTTGGGGGGACAGATCTACAATGAGCAGTTCTTC
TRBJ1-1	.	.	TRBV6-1	CASSELQGSTEAFF	TGTGCCAGCAGTGAATTACAGGGTTCCACTGAAGCTTTCTTT
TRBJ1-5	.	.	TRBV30	CAWSQGQGSQPQHF	TGTGCCTGGAGCCAGGGGCAGGGAAGTCAGCCCCAGCATTTT
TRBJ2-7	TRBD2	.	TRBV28	CASSLPPGGNYEQYF	TGTGCCAGCAGTTTACCCCCGGGGGGAAACTACGAGCAGTACTTC